Below are 4 T cell receptor beta chains sequenced from a single sample in a study of graft-versus-host responses after intestinal transplantation. These TCRs are of unknown antigen specificity. Here immunoSEQ multiplex PCR was the method, and the copy in TCRdb shows in-frame clones only, minus some. The sample consists of fewer than 85,000 clones, more than 80% of them appearing once. The input for sequencing was unstimulated CD8+ T cells sorted from spleen or lymph node cells, taken before intestinal transplant. These receptors all stem from a human donor who received an intestinal transplant.

The V and J genes are TRBV9 and TRBJ1-1, with D unresolved. CDR3 size: 19 residues. Germline V CDR1 and CDR2: SGDLS, YYNGEE. Between the trimmed V and J ends, which lost 4 bases and 5 bases, there was a span of 30 bases. CDR3 sequence reads: CASSQASTPGPTGKTEAFF. CDR3 nucleotide sequence: TGTGCCAGCAGCCAAGCTTCCACTCCCGGCCCGACGGGTAAGACTGAAGCTTTCTTT.

This clone occurred once. The chain is built from TRBV13 and TRBJ2-7; TRBD1 might be the D (5 bases). Between the trimmed V and J ends, which lost 2 bases and 5 bases, there was a span of 10 bases. This CDR3 region has 13 residues. The germline V gene encodes CDR1 PRHDT and CDR2 FYEKMQ (reference sequence). CDR3 region: CASSLRAGHEQYF. The CDR3 DNA reads as TGTGCCAGCAGCTTAAGGGCAGGGCACGAGCAGTACTTC.

This clone turned up a few times. The chain recombines TRBV29-1 with TRBJ2-1; the D gene is possibly TRBD2 (5 bases). Germline-derived CDR1 and CDR2 are SQVTM and ANQGSEA. Trimming removed 5 bases from V and 4 bases from J, with 12 bases in between. This CDR3 has 13 residues. The CDR3 here is CSVYPGLYNEQFF. The CDR3 bases are TGCAGCGTTTACCCAGGACTGTACAATGAGCAGTTCTTC.

V is TRBV30 and J is TRBJ1-3, with a possible D match to TRBD1 (5 bases). Germline V lookup: CDR1 GTSNPN, CDR2 SVGIG (reference sequence). The V gene lost 1 base and the J gene lost 0 bases, with 13 bases spanning the gap. The CDR3 is made up of 16 amino acids. In DNA, the CDR3 is TGTGCCTGGAGTGACCAGACAGAACTCTCTGGAAACACCATATATTTT. It is translated as CAWSDQTELSGNTIYF.